The T cell receptor beta chain under discussion was sequenced for a study of T cell repertoires in cytomegalovirus infection. The overall study: Carrying CMV and the relevant HLA type showed in public TCR beta signatures.

As to this clonotype: The target antigen is unknown.

TCRdb re-called the reads through MiXCR, storing one row per CDR3 protein. In the table there are about 470,000 distinct CDR3 sequences, about two fifths of which are singletons. Findings of the study overall: Ex vivo, HLA-C-restricted CMV-specific TCR beta clonotypes prevailed over the rest of the response.

Germline CDR1 SGHNT, CDR2 YYREEE (reference sequence). This CDR3 comprises 15 residues. V was cut by 4 bases and J by 1 base, with 12 bases left in between. The chain recombines TRBV5-4 with TRBJ2-1; perhaps TRBD2 as D (5 bases). The source of this sequence is a human donor in good health (CMV status not recorded). Some clones in this sample may be carry-over from other donors' samples. Material: cultured PBMCs, obtained from culture after CMV antigen stimulation. In DNA, the CDR3 is TGTGCCAGCAGCGGCGGACTGGGGTCCTACAATGAGCAGTTCTTC. Translating gives CASSGGLGSYNEQFF.